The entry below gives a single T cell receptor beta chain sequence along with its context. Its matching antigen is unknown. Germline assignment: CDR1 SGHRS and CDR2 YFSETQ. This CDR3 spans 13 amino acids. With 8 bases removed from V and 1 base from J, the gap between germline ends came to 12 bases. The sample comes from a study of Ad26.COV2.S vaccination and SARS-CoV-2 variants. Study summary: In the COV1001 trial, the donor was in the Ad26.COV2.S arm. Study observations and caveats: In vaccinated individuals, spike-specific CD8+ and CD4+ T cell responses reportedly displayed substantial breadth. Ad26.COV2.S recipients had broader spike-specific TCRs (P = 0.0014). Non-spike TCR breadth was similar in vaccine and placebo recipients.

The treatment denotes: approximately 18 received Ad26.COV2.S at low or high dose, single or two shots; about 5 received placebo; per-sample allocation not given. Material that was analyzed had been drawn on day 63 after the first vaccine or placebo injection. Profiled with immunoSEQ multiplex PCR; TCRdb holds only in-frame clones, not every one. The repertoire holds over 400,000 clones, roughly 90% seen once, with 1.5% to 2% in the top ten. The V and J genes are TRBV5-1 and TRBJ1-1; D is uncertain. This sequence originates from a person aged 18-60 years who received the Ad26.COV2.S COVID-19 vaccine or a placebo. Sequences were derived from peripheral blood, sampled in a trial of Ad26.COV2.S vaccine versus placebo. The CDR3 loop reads CASRVGSNTEAFF. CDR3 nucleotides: TGCGCCAGTCGAGTAGGGTCGAACACTGAAGCTTTCTTT.